The 21 T cell receptor beta chains below all came from one sample that was sequenced in a study of blood T cell repertoires in COVID-19. TCRdb keeps only in-frame clones here, not all; method: immunoSEQ multiplex PCR. This table holds roughly 260,000 clones, 87% found once. Sequenced sample: peripheral blood. These receptors all stem from a woman aged 50 to 60 who had recovered from COVID-19.

The chain has TRBV19 and TRBJ1-5, with 7 nucleotides matching TRBD1. This CDR3 region has 16 residues. Germline CDR1 is LNHDA and CDR2 is SQIVND (reference sequence). Trimming removed 7 bases from V and 5 bases from J; junction bases left unmatched: 14. CDR3 amino acids: CASKGARVRGYQPQHF. Here the CDR3 DNA reads TGTGCCAGTAAGGGGGCAAGAGTCAGGGGGTATCAGCCCCAGCATTTT.

The V and J genes are TRBV7-2 and TRBJ1-4, with 10 positions matching TRBD1. Trimming removed 7 bases from V and 4 bases from J; junction bases left unmatched: 6. CDR1 is SGHTA, CDR2 FQGNSA, per germline. CDR3 length: 15 amino acids. CDR3 DNA: TGTGCCAGCACCTTGACAGGGGGCTTTAATGAAAAACTGTTTTTT. Protein product: CASTLTGGFNEKLFF.

The V and J genes are TRBV24-1 and TRBJ2-3; possible D gene TRBD1, 5 bases. Between the trimmed V and J ends, which lost 4 bases and 5 bases, there was a span of 12 bases. The CDR3 length is 14 residues. CDR1 and CDR2 from the germline V gene are KGHDR and SFDVKD. CDR3 residues: CATSDRGQKDTQYF. CDR3 nucleotides: TGTGCCACCAGTGACCGTGGACAAAAAGATACGCAGTATTTT.

The rearrangement joins TRBV5-4 to TRBJ2-7; TRBD1 matches at 7 bases. The CDR3 sequence is 14 residues long. Germline assignment: CDR1 SGHNT and CDR2 YYREEE (reference sequence). V was clipped by 4 bases and J by 2 bases; unmatched bases: 6. As DNA, the CDR3 is TGTGCCAGCAGCCCCGAGACAGGGACCTACGAGCAGTACTTC. This gives the protein CASSPETGTYEQYF.

In its sample, this clone was seen once. CDR3 sequence (DNA): TGCGCCAGCAGCGAGGGAAATAATCAGCCCCAGCATTTT. Translated: CASSEGNNQPQHF. The chain combines TRBV5-1 with TRBJ1-5; D not resolved. Trimming took off 4 bases at V and 4 bases at J, with 9 bases between the two ends. CDR1 and CDR2 (germline): SGHRS, YFSETQ. The length of the CDR3 is 13 residues.

V is TRBV5-6 and J is TRBJ2-3; possible D gene TRBD2, 5 bases. Germline V gives CDR1 SGHDT, CDR2 YYEEEE. V shed 4 bases and J shed 5 bases, with 14 bases lying between them. The CDR3 length is 14 residues. CDR3: CASSPGNSQDTQYF. CDR3 coding DNA: TGTGCCAGCAGCCCCGGGAACTCCCAAGATACGCAGTATTTT.

This rearrangement joins TRBV4-1 to TRBJ1-1; D is unresolved. CDR3 length: 13 residues. Germline V gene lookup returns CDR1 MGHRA and CDR2 YSYEKL. V lost 2 bases and J lost 1, with 5 bases in between. CDR3 nucleotides: TGCGCCAGCAGCCAACGCAGGAACACTGAAGCTTTCTTT. It specifies CASSQRRNTEAFF.

The chain links TRBV7-8 to TRBJ1-4; 8 bases agree with TRBD1. Unmatched junction bases numbered 15, after V lost 1 base and J lost 8 bases. This CDR3 is built from 18 residues. Germline loops: CDR1 SGHVS, CDR2 FQNEAQ. This CDR3 is CASSLVPGQGSLQEKLFF. CDR3 DNA: TGTGCCAGCAGCTTAGTCCCCGGACAGGGAAGCTTACAAGAAAAACTGTTTTTT.

The chain joins TRBV30 to TRBJ2-2; possibly TRBD1 for D (6 bases). Germline V gene sequence: CDR1 GTSNPN, CDR2 SVGIG (reference sequence). CDR3 length equals 13 residues. V lost 3 bases and J lost 4, with 9 bases in between. The CDR3 DNA is TGTGCCTGGAGGACAGGTCTCACCGGGGAGCTGTTTTTT. Protein sequence: CAWRTGLTGELFF.

V gene TRBV4-3 combines with J gene TRBJ1-2; the D is unclear. Germline V gives CDR1 LGHNA, CDR2 YSLEER. The CDR3 covers 13 residues. The V and J ends lost 6 bases and 7 bases respectively, with 15 bases between them. The CDR3 loop reads CASSISDEGGYTF. The CDR3 DNA reads TGCGCCAGCAGTATTTCTGATGAGGGTGGCTACACCTTC.

This clone was counted a single time. This chain joins TRBV7-6 and TRBJ1-6; tentatively, D is TRBD1 (5 bases). Germline CDR1 and CDR2: SGHVS and FNYEAQ. The CDR3 runs to 16 residues. V gave up 1 base and J gave up 7 bases, with 14 bases separating them. The CDR3 coding sequence is TGTGCCAGCAGCTTAGGACAGCCCGCTGGGAATTCACCCCTCCACTTT. This gives the protein CASSLGQPAGNSPLHF. Combining the CDR3 with reference TRBV7-6 and TRBJ1-6 gives the whole variable domain GAGVSQSPRYKVTKRGQDVALRCDPISGHVSLYWYRQALGQGPEFLTYFNYEAQQDKSGLPNDRFSAERPEGSISTLTIQRTEQRDSAMYRCASSLGQPAGNSPLHFGNGTRLTVT.

The chain combines TRBV5-1 with TRBJ1-2; 9 bases agree with TRBD1. The CDR3 contains 18 residues. Germline assignment: CDR1 SGHRS and CDR2 YFSETQ. V shed 4 bases, J shed 1 base, and the junction held 14 bases outside the gene matches. CDR3: CASSRTPQEGQGNYGYTF. The CDR3 region has the DNA TGCGCCAGCAGCCGTACGCCGCAGGAGGGACAGGGTAACTATGGCTACACCTTC.

V gene TRBV18 combines with J gene TRBJ1-5; TRBD1 might be the D (6 bases). The ends were cut back, 3 bases at V and 2 bases at J, with 11 bases in the middle. The CDR3 runs to 15 residues. Germline-derived CDR1 and CDR2 are KGHSH and LQKENI. The CDR3 region is CASSPSTGRNQPQHF. The CDR3 nucleotides read TGTGCCAGCTCACCCTCTACAGGGCGCAATCAGCCCCAGCATTTT.

The rearrangement joins TRBV27 to TRBJ2-3; 8 bases map to TRBD1. V trimming: 3 bases; J trimming: 0 bases; junction bases outside the gene matches: 8. Germline values: CDR1 MNHEY, CDR2 SMNVEV (reference sequence). This CDR3 comprises 17 residues. The chain's CDR3 is CASSFFLQGVSTDTQYF. CDR3 nucleotides: TGTGCCAGCAGTTTTTTCTTACAGGGGGTAAGCACAGATACGCAGTATTTT.

The V and J genes are TRBV9 and TRBJ2-7; D is possibly TRBD1 (6 bases). This CDR3 spans 14 amino acids. Germline V CDR1 and CDR2: SGDLS, YYNGEE. Trimming took 0 bases from V and 2 from J, leaving 9 bases between them. CDR3 in amino acids: CASSVGTDPYEQYF. Here the CDR3 DNA reads TGTGCCAGCAGCGTAGGGACAGACCCCTACGAGCAGTACTTC.

The chain links TRBV18 to TRBJ1-5, with 10 bases aligning to TRBD1. The CDR3 has 14 amino acids. The trim removed 5 bases at V and 5 bases at J, leaving 3 bases unmatched. Germline CDR1 is KGHSH and CDR2 is LQKENI. The DNA for the CDR3 is TGTGCCAGCTCAGTGGACAGGGGGTATCAGCCCCAGCATTTT. It codes for CASSVDRGYQPQHF. Looking up the rest from reference TRBV18 and TRBJ1-5 gives the full variable domain: NAGVMQNPRHLVRRRGQEARLRCSPMKGHSHVYWYRQLPEEGLKFMVYLQKENIIDESGMPKERFSAEFPKEGPSILRIQQVVRGDSAAYFCASSVDRGYQPQHFGDGTRLSIL.

V gene TRBV6-5 combines with J gene TRBJ1-1, with 11 bases that match TRBD1. The CDR3 has 15 amino acids. Trimming removed 7 bases from V and 4 bases from J; junction bases left unmatched: 8. Germline assignment: CDR1 MNHEY and CDR2 SVGAGI. CDR3 in amino acids: CASMRTGGIGTEAFF. CDR3 DNA: TGTGCCAGCATGCGGACAGGGGGCATCGGCACTGAAGCTTTCTTT.

This clone was detected only once. The rearrangement joins TRBV7-9 to TRBJ1-4; perhaps TRBD1 as D (5 bases). Between the trimmed V and J ends, which lost 1 base and 1 base, there was a span of 7 bases. This CDR3 has 15 amino acids. The germline CDR1 and CDR2 sequences are SEHNR and FQNEAQ (reference sequence). The CDR3 DNA follows: TGTGCCAGCAGCTTAGGCGGGGGAACTAATGAAAAACTGTTTTTT. This translates into CASSLGGGTNEKLFF.

This clone has a count of ten or more. The chain carries TRBV7-3 and TRBJ2-1; 10 bases are a match to TRBD2. The CDR3 totals 18 residues. The germline CDR1 and CDR2 sequences are SGHTA and FQGTGA. The V and J ends lost 3 bases and 0 bases, in that order; junction bases with no gene match: 8. The CDR3 DNA reads TGTGCCAGCAGCTTTAGAGCGGGGGGGATTAGCTCCTACAATGAGCAGTTCTTC. Amino acids: CASSFRAGGISSYNEQFF.

This clone occurred once. The chain has TRBV5-1 and TRBJ1-2, with TRBD1 identical over 7 bases. The CDR3 is 12 amino acids. Germline V gives CDR1 SGHRS, CDR2 YFSETQ. V dropped 2 bases and J dropped 6; count of bases not matched to a gene: 1. The CDR3 DNA follows: TGCGCCAGCAGCTTTACAGGGGATGGCTACACCTTC. As protein: CASSFTGDGYTF.

This sequence joins TRBV9 and TRBJ2-7; D may be TRBD1 (6 bases). The CDR3 sequence is 12 residues long. Trimming cost V 7 bases and J 2 bases, with 10 bases left between them. Germline lookup yields CDR1 SGDLS and CDR2 YYNGEE. The CDR3 DNA reads TGTGCCAGCGGGGCAGGGGCCTACGAGCAGTACTTC. It codes for CASGAGAYEQYF.